Listed below are T cell receptor beta chains from one sample, sequenced in a study of blood T cells in healthy people across ages. TCRdb itself ran the 5' RACE reads through MiXCR, one entry per CDR3 protein. The table has around 400,000 distinct CDR3 sequences, approximately 52% seen once. The sample comprised blood. Every receptor here comes from a man in his sixties in good health. Each CDR3 is given with its conserved first and last residue. Fields, in order: V gene, CDR3 protein.

TRBV24-1 CATSDWQGALDTQYF
TRBV29-1 CSALGFHEQYF
TRBV6-2/TRBV6-3 CASSETASTDTQYF
TRBV30 CAWNPGRREEKLFF
TRBV27 CASSPNRGGGYTF
TRBV5-4 CACSPPGQGAHEQYF
TRBV28 CASSSSVVNQETQYF
TRBV20-1 CSARDPQRGTDTQYF
TRBV5-6 CASSLLALNTGELFF
TRBV20-1 CSAPIWTEAFF
TRBV6-2/TRBV6-3 CASSWLGGSGPRTDTLYF
TRBV7-2 CASSPRGTLGNEQFF
TRBV7-6 CASSLDWGNTEAFF
TRBV7-9 CASSLVGTNYGYTF
TRBV5-6 CASSLASLAGGTDNEQYF